The 5 T cell receptor beta chains below were found in one sample sequenced in a study of long-term antiretroviral therapy in people with HIV. Survey-level resolution applied to immunoSEQ assay v3.0. Only in-frame clones appear in the TCRdb table, and some are missing; sequencing was by immunoSEQ multiplex PCR. The repertoire includes over 25,000 clones, 75% to 90% of them detected once, and about 8% sits in the top ten. The sequencing here drew on unsorted PBMCs, taken 3.2 years before starting antiretroviral therapy. All receptors derive from a man aged 45 to 65 with HIV.

V usage is TRBV9 and J usage is TRBJ2-7; a weak D match, TRBD1 (6 bases). Germline loops: CDR1 SGDLS, CDR2 YYNGEE. Trimming pared 4 bases from V and 3 bases from J, leaving 14 bases between. CDR3 length: 14 amino acids. CDR3 sequence reads: CASSNSGQNYEQYF. Here the CDR3 DNA reads TGTGCCAGCAGCAATTCCGGACAGAACTACGAGCAGTACTTC. Supplemented by reference TRBV9 and TRBJ2-7, the full variable domain reads DSGVTQTPKHLITATGQRVTLRCSPRSGDLSVYWYQQSLDQGLQFLIQYYNGEERAKGNILERFSAQQFPDLHSELNLSSLELGDSALYFCASSNSGQNYEQYFGPGTRLTVT.

The chain is built from TRBV7-9 and TRBJ2-5; 7 positions agree with TRBD2. Trimming took 4 bases from V and 2 from J; bases not matched to a gene: 7. Germline CDR1 is SEHNR and CDR2 is FQNEAQ (reference sequence). This CDR3 has 15 residues. The CDR3 loop is CASSSLLASQETQYF. For the CDR3, the DNA is TGTGCCAGCAGCTCCCTACTAGCGTCACAAGAGACCCAGTACTTC.

V usage is TRBV5-5 and J usage is TRBJ2-6, with a possible D match to TRBD1 (6 bases). CDR1 is SGHKS and CDR2 is YYEKEE in the germline V gene (reference sequence). CDR3 length: 16 residues. V lost 4 bases to trimming and J lost 4 bases, with 15 bases between them. The CDR3 spells CASSQRQAYGANVLTF. The CDR3 coding sequence is TGTGCCAGCAGCCAGAGACAGGCCTACGGGGCCAACGTCCTGACTTTC. Full variable domain (rest looked up from reference TRBV5-5 and TRBJ2-6): DAGVTQSPTHLIKTRGQQVTLRCSPISGHKSVSWYQQVLGQGPQFIFQYYEKEERGRGNFPDRFSARQFPNYSSELNVNALLLGDSALYLCASSQRQAYGANVLTFGAGSRLTVL.

The chain recombines TRBV6-5 with TRBJ2-5; 10 bases agree with TRBD2. The ends lost 7 bases at V and 4 bases at J; junction bases unmatched: 3. The CDR3 length is 13 residues. In germline, CDR1 is MNHEY, CDR2 SVGAGI. Here the CDR3 reads CASTRLAGETQYF. CDR3 bases: TGTGCCAGCACCAGACTAGCGGGAGAGACCCAGTACTTC.

The chain is built from TRBV19 and TRBJ1-5; D gene unclear. V lost 5 bases and J lost 0, with 14 bases in between. There are 16 residues in the CDR3. CDR1 is LNHDA and CDR2 is SQIVND in the germline V gene (reference sequence). CDR3 protein: CASSPGRVYSNQPQHF. DNA of the CDR3: TGTGCCAGTAGTCCCGGACGGGTGTATAGCAATCAGCCCCAGCATTTT.